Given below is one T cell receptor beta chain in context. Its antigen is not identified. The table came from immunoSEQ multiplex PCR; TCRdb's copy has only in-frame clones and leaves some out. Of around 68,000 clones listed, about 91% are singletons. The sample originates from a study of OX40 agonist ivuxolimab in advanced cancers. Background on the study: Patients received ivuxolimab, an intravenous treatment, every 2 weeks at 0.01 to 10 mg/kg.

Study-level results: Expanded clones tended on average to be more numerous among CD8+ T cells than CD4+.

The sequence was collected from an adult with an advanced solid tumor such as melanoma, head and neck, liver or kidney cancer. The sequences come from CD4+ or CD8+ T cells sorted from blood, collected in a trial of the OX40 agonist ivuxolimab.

CDR3 in DNA: TGTGCCAGCTCACCAAAACTAGCGGGACGCAATGAGCAGTTCTTC. Translation: CASSPKLAGRNEQFF. The chain uses TRBV18 and TRBJ2-1, with 10 nucleotides matching TRBD2. This CDR3 is built from 15 residues. Germline V gene sequence: CDR1 KGHSH, CDR2 LQKENI. The junction had 4 bases not matched to a gene; V was cut back by 2 bases and J by 6 bases.